These T cell receptor beta chains were read from a single sample in a study of blood T cell repertoires in COVID-19. Using immunoSEQ multiplex PCR, the repertoire was profiled, and TCRdb retains in-frame clones only, with some absent. Altogether over 250,000 clones are present, about 80% being singletons, with the ten largest covering 3.3%. Sequencing input: peripheral blood. These receptors were taken from a woman older than 75 with acute or convalescent COVID-19. CDR3s include the opening cysteine and the closing phenylalanine or tryptophan. A D gene is named only where the DNA matches it firmly. Expanded clones are given a class, and other clones once, few, many or no size at all.

CSASRGTGVSYNEQFF | TGCAGTGCTAGTAGGGGGACAGGGGTGTCCTACAATGAGCAGTTCTTC | TRBV20-1 | - | TRBJ2-1 | TRBD1
CACYLGGGGNTIYF | TGTGCCTGTTACTTGGGGGGAGGTGGAAACACCATATATTTT | TRBV30 | - | TRBJ1-3 | -
CASSGSKDQPQHF | TGTGCCAGCAGCGGGAGTAAGGATCAGCCCCAGCATTTT | TRBV7-9 | few | TRBJ1-5 | -
CASKRGFYYGYTF | TGTGCCAGCAAGCGCGGCTTCTACTATGGCTACACCTTC | TRBV2 | - | TRBJ1-2 | -
CASSQNNQPQHF | TGTGCCAGCAGTCAGAATAATCAGCCCCAGCATTTT | TRBV2 | many | TRBJ1-5 | -
CASRSSSYEQYF | TGTGCCAGCAGGAGTAGCAGCTACGAGCAGTACTTC | TRBV4-2 | few | TRBJ2-7 | -
CASRNQPGQESYTF | TGTGCCAGCAGAAACCAACCCGGACAGGAAAGCTACACCTTC | TRBV2 | few | TRBJ1-2 | TRBD1
CASSEGSGGYGNTIYF | TGTGCCAGCAGTGAAGGGTCGGGGGGCTATGGAAACACCATATATTTT | TRBV6-1 | few | TRBJ1-3 | -
CSVDARNTEAFF | TGCAGCGTTGACGCGAGGAACACTGAAGCTTTCTTT | TRBV29-1 | once | TRBJ1-1 | -
CASSPWTGYGYTF | TGTGCCAGCAGCCCGTGGACAGGCTATGGCTACACCTTC | TRBV3-1/TRBV3-2 | - | TRBJ1-2 | TRBD1
CASSPSRDRATYEQYF | TGTGCCAGCTCACCTTCCCGGGACAGGGCTACCTACGAGCAGTACTTC | TRBV18 | - | TRBJ2-7 | TRBD1
CASSTGGRSNQPQHF | TGTGCCAGCAGTACTGGGGGCCGGAGCAATCAGCCCCAGCATTTT | TRBV6-5 | - | TRBJ1-5 | -
CSVARDRVTEAFF | TGCAGCGTGGCCCGGGACAGGGTAACTGAAGCTTTCTTT | TRBV29-1 | once | TRBJ1-1 | TRBD1
CASSPTQGMNTEAFF | TGTGCCAGCTCACCTACCCAGGGAATGAACACTGAAGCTTTCTTT | TRBV18 | once | TRBJ1-1 | -
CASSTGIGINTIYF | TGTGCCAGTAGCACAGGGATAGGCATAAACACCATATATTTT | TRBV19 | - | TRBJ1-3 | -
CASSQTSTRGPGNTIYF | TGCGCCAGCAGCCAAACTTCCACCAGGGGTCCCGGAAACACCATATATTTT | TRBV4-1 | - | TRBJ1-3 | -
CASRREGRGELFF | TGTGCCAGTAGACGGGAGGGACGGGGGGAGCTGTTTTTT | TRBV19 | - | TRBJ2-2 | TRBD2
CASSGHSSPLHF | TGTGCCAGCAGTGGACACTCCTCACCCCTCCACTTT | TRBV2 | once | TRBJ1-6 | -
CASSPGTSGDLAGSGDQYF | TGTGCCAGCAGTCCCGGGACTAGCGGGGACTTGGCCGGGAGTGGGGACCAGTACTTC | TRBV6-2/TRBV6-3 | - | TRBJ2-5 | TRBD2
CASSLGLGFYEQYF | TGCGCCAGCAGCTTGGGACTAGGTTTCTACGAGCAGTACTTC | TRBV5-1 | once | TRBJ2-7 | -
CASSQAALAGGHNEQFF | TGTGCCAGCAGCCAAGCGGCTCTAGCGGGGGGGCACAATGAGCAGTTCTTC | TRBV3-1/TRBV3-2 | - | TRBJ2-1 | TRBD2
CATTGDYGYGYTF | TGTGCCACGACAGGGGATTATGGATATGGCTACACCTTC | TRBV27 | - | TRBJ1-2 | TRBD1
CASTERAGTSTDTQYF | TGCGCCAGCACCGAGCGTGCGGGAACTAGCACAGATACGCAGTATTTT | TRBV5-1 | few | TRBJ2-3 | -
CASSLVAGPYTDTQYF | TGTGCCAGCAGCTTAGTGGCGGGGCCTTACACAGATACGCAGTATTTT | TRBV13 | - | TRBJ2-3 | -
CASSAELNYGYTF | TGTGCCAGCAGCGCGGAATTGAACTATGGCTACACCTTC | TRBV2 | - | TRBJ1-2 | -
CSASKLVGNEQFF | TGCAGTGCTAGTAAACTAGTGGGTAATGAGCAGTTCTTC | TRBV20-1 | - | TRBJ2-1 | -
CASSFGGRVTEAFF | TGTGCCAGCAGCTTTGGTGGCAGGGTCACTGAAGCTTTCTTT | TRBV5-6 | - | TRBJ1-1 | -
CASSVQDRGLENGYTF | TGTGCCAGCAGCGTTCAGGACAGGGGGCTCGAGAATGGCTACACCTTC | TRBV9 | - | TRBJ1-2 | TRBD1
CATSRAQNPTDTQYF | TGTGCCACCAGCAGGGCCCAAAATCCCACAGATACGCAGTATTTT | TRBV15 | - | TRBJ2-3 | -
CASSQFAGASLHF | TGTGCCAGCAGCCAATTCGCAGGGGCCTCCCTCCACTTT | TRBV14 | - | TRBJ1-6 | -
CASSQSGGRTNEKLFF | TGTGCCAGCAGCCAGTCAGGGGGCCGGACTAATGAAAAACTGTTTTTT | TRBV3-1/TRBV3-2 | few | TRBJ1-4 | TRBD1
CASSLRLAGGIEQYF | TGTGCCAGCAGTTTACGACTAGCGGGGGGGATCGAGCAGTACTTC | TRBV27 | - | TRBJ2-7 | TRBD2